Listed below are T cell receptor beta chains from one sample, sequenced in a study of cytomegalovirus exposure and HLA in healthy donors. TCRdb keeps only in-frame clones here, not all; method: immunoSEQ multiplex PCR. The sample yields over 75,000 clones, approximately 84% seen once. The sequenced material came from PBMCs. The receptors originated from a woman between 18 and 29 years old in good health and CMV-seropositive. Each CDR3 is given with its conserved first and last residue. A D gene is named only where the DNA matches it firmly. Only part of the rows carry a size: once, few, many, or a class if the clone is expanded.

d_gene | len | j_gene | v_gene | abundance | CDR3aa | CDR3nt
TRBD1 | 14 | TRBJ2-7 | TRBV7-9 | - | CASSSTGSSYEQYF | TGTGCCAGCAGCTCGACAGGGAGCTCCTACGAGCAGTACTTC
TRBD1 | 16 | TRBJ2-5 | TRBV5-1 | - | CASSLVIGTDQETQYF | TGCGCCAGCAGCTTGGTTATCGGGACAGACCAAGAGACCCAGTACTTC
- | 13 | TRBJ2-7 | TRBV6-1 | - | CASSEYGLDEQYF | TGTGCCAGCAGTGAGTACGGGTTGGACGAGCAGTACTTC
- | 15 | TRBJ1-1 | TRBV19 | - | CASSTSTGGDSEAFF | TGTGCCAGTAGTACGAGCACGGGAGGAGACTCTGAAGCTTTCTTT
- | 16 | TRBJ2-3 | TRBV28 | - | CASSFRRAVSTDTQYF | TGTGCCAGCAGTTTTCGGCGGGCTGTAAGCACAGATACGCAGTATTTT
- | 14 | TRBJ1-4 | TRBV25-1 | - | CASSELGEDEKLFF | TGTGCCAGCAGTGAGTTGGGAGAAGATGAAAAACTGTTTTTT
- | 14 | TRBJ2-7 | TRBV5-4 | once | CASSSTVDSYEQYF | TGTGCCAGCAGCTCTACCGTCGACTCCTACGAGCAGTACTTC
TRBD1 | 16 | TRBJ2-7 | TRBV7-8 | - | CASSFFEGAMTGEQYF | TGTGCCAGCAGCTTTTTTGAGGGGGCGATGACTGGGGAGCAGTACTTC
- | 15 | TRBJ1-3 | TRBV6-5 | few | CASSVSGVPGNTIYF | TGTGCCAGCAGCGTATCAGGGGTCCCTGGAAACACCATATATTTT
- | 12 | TRBJ1-4 | TRBV4-1 | - | CASSHREEKLFF | TGCGCCAGCAGCCACCGAGAGGAAAAACTGTTTTTT
- | 11 | TRBJ1-1 | TRBV10-3 | - | CAISDQTEAFF | TGTGCCATCAGTGATCAGACTGAAGCTTTCTTT
- | 16 | TRBJ2-4 | TRBV18 | - | CASSRGVDWAKNIQYF | TGTGCCAGCTCACGCGGGGTCGATTGGGCCAAAAACATTCAGTACTTC
- | 14 | TRBJ2-7 | TRBV28 | - | CASSFPGENYEQYF | TGTGCCAGCAGTTTTCCAGGCGAGAACTACGAGCAGTACTTC
TRBD2 | 16 | TRBJ2-1 | TRBV5-1 | - | CASSLAGLAGWGEQFF | TGCGCCAGCAGCTTGGCGGGACTAGCGGGATGGGGTGAGCAGTTCTTC
- | 15 | TRBJ2-2 | TRBV4-1 | - | CASSLGGSSTGELFF | TGCGCCAGCAGCCTAGGGGGTAGTTCCACCGGGGAGCTGTTTTTT
- | 15 | TRBJ2-3 | TRBV19 | - | CASRTASLSTDTQYF | TGTGCCAGTAGGACAGCGAGCCTGAGCACAGATACGCAGTATTTT
TRBD1 | 16 | TRBJ2-7 | TRBV7-8 | - | CASSLARTGGSYEQYF | TGTGCCAGCAGCTTAGCCAGGACAGGGGGATCCTACGAGCAGTACTTC
TRBD1 | 20 | TRBJ1-1 | TRBV6-1 | - | CASSEARTGQVGWWGTEAFF | TGTGCCAGCAGTGAAGCGCGGACGGGACAGGTGGGTTGGTGGGGCACTGAAGCTTTCTTT
- | 15 | TRBJ2-1 | TRBV7-6 | once | CASSLGLEVLDEQFF | TGTGCCAGCAGCTTAGGACTAGAGGTTTTGGATGAGCAGTTCTTC
- | 13 | TRBJ2-7 | TRBV25-1 | - | CASSKLGGYEQYF | TGTGCCAGCAGTAAATTGGGGGGCTACGAGCAGTACTTC
- | 16 | TRBJ2-7 | TRBV5-4 | - | CASSALGGSGSYEQYF | TGTGCCAGCAGCGCCCTCGGAGGGTCCGGTTCCTACGAGCAGTACTTC
- | 15 | TRBJ1-2 | TRBV7-9 | - | CASSLETAANYGYTF | TGTGCCAGCAGCTTAGAGACAGCAGCTAACTATGGCTACACCTTC
TRBD1 | 13 | TRBJ1-1 | TRBV28 | - | CASRLDRVEDAFF | TGTGCCAGCAGGCTGGACAGGGTGGAGGACGCTTTCTTT
TRBD1 | 13 | TRBJ1-2 | TRBV6-5 | - | CASNGGQGYGYTF | TGTGCCAGCAACGGAGGACAGGGGTATGGCTACACCTTC
- | 14 | TRBJ1-1 | TRBV5-6 | few | CASRPGLMNTEAFF | TGTGCCAGCAGACCGGGACTGATGAACACTGAAGCTTTCTTT
- | 14 | TRBJ1-2 | TRBV9 | - | CASSARFETGGYTF | TGTGCCAGCAGCGCTCGGTTTGAAACAGGGGGCTACACCTTC
- | 16 | TRBJ2-5 | TRBV19 | - | CASSSDGTRLQETQYF | TGTGCCAGTAGTAGCGACGGGACACGATTACAAGAGACCCAGTACTTC
TRBD2 | 20 | TRBJ2-1 | TRBV7-3 | - | CASSLKPRGGLAGGLNEQFF | TGTGCCAGCAGCTTAAAACCTAGGGGAGGGCTGGCGGGAGGATTGAATGAGCAGTTCTTC
- | 15 | TRBJ2-5 | TRBV5-1 | - | CASSLTEPYMLTQYF | TGCGCCAGCAGCTTAACAGAGCCTTATATGTTGACCCAGTACTTC
- | 15 | TRBJ2-3 | TRBV7-3 | - | CASSRTQGSTDTQYF | TGTGCCAGCAGCCGGACCCAGGGGAGCACAGATACGCAGTATTTT
- | 14 | TRBJ2-7 | TRBV19 | - | CASSRRLGSYEQYF | TGTGCCAGTAGTCGCCGCCTAGGCTCCTACGAGCAGTACTTC
- | 14 | TRBJ2-3 | TRBV7-3 | - | CASSLGLATDTQYF | TGTGCCAGCAGCTTAGGGCTAGCTACAGATACGCAGTATTTT
TRBD2 | 19 | TRBJ2-5 | TRBV5-6 | - | CASSIRLAGDLNRQETQYF | TGTGCCAGCAGCATAAGACTAGCGGGGGACCTGAATAGACAAGAGACCCAGTACTTC
TRBD1 | 16 | TRBJ1-2 | TRBV27 | - | CASTPLPGQGFRGYTF | TGTGCCAGCACCCCCCTCCCCGGACAGGGGTTCCGGGGCTACACCTTC
- | 11 | TRBJ2-5 | TRBV5-1 | - | CASSLEETQYF | TGCGCCAGCAGCTTAGAGGAGACCCAGTACTTC
- | 15 | TRBJ1-2 | TRBV9 | - | CASSPRGAGNYGYTF | TGTGCCAGCAGCCCCCGAGGGGCGGGGAACTATGGCTACACCTTC
- | 11 | TRBJ1-6 | TRBV25-1 | - | CASSKGVPLHF | TGTGCCAGCAGTAAAGGGGTTCCCCTCCACTTT
TRBD2 | 17 | TRBJ2-1 | TRBV5-1 | - | CASSLGGLAANYNEQFF | TGCGCCAGCAGCTTAGGGGGACTAGCGGCGAACTACAATGAGCAGTTCTTC
TRBD1 | 15 | TRBJ1-5 | TRBV5-6 | - | CASSLGQARNQPQHF | TGTGCCAGCAGCTTAGGACAGGCACGCAATCAGCCCCAGCATTTT
- | 16 | TRBJ2-5 | TRBV7-9 | - | CASSLLLTSLGETQYF | TGTGCCAGCAGCTTATTGTTGACTAGTCTAGGAGAGACCCAGTACTTC
- | 13 | TRBJ1-5 | TRBV6-1 | - | CASSIQSFQPQHF | TGTGCCAGCAGTATACAGAGTTTTCAGCCCCAGCATTTT
TRBD1 | 15 | TRBJ2-5 | TRBV25-1 | once | CASSDSDRGNGTQYF | TGTGCCAGCAGTGACTCAGACAGGGGCAATGGGACCCAGTACTTC
TRBD1 | 15 | TRBJ2-7 | TRBV10-1 | - | CASTAPTGQSYEQYF | TGCGCCAGCACCGCCCCGACAGGGCAATCCTACGAGCAGTACTTC
- | 14 | TRBJ1-5 | TRBV30 | few | CAWSVHGGQQPQHF | TGTGCCTGGAGTGTTCACGGGGGGCAACAGCCCCAGCATTTT
- | 13 | TRBJ1-5 | TRBV5-1 | - | CASSFQCYQPQHF | TGCGCCAGCAGCTTTCAGTGCTATCAGCCCCAGCATTTT
TRBD1 | 13 | TRBJ2-5 | TRBV5-4 | once | CASSWDRGETQYF | TGTGCCAGCAGCTGGGACAGGGGGGAGACCCAGTACTTC
TRBD1 | 14 | TRBJ1-2 | TRBV4-1 | - | CASSQDGTDYGYTF | TGCGCCAGCAGCCAAGATGGGACAGACTATGGCTACACCTTC
TRBD1 | 14 | TRBJ1-1 | TRBV11-2 | - | CASSLGTGVTEAFF | TGTGCCAGCAGCTTAGGGACAGGGGTTACTGAAGCTTTCTTT
TRBD2 | 15 | TRBJ2-1 | TRBV10-2 | - | CASRPGTSGNNEQFF | TGCGCCAGCAGGCCCGGGACTAGCGGTAACAATGAGCAGTTCTTC
- | 13 | TRBJ1-3 | TRBV2 | - | CATQGRNGNTIYF | TGTGCCACCCAGGGCCGGAATGGAAACACCATATATTTT
- | 16 | TRBJ2-3 | TRBV28 | - | CASSLVAGLGTDTQYF | TGTGCCAGCAGTTTAGTTGCAGGGCTTGGCACAGATACGCAGTATTTT
TRBD1 | 15 | TRBJ2-1 | TRBV6-5 | - | CASSSDRGPYNEQFF | TGTGCCAGCAGTTCCGACAGGGGCCCGTACAATGAGCAGTTCTTC
- | 15 | TRBJ1-3 | TRBV5-4 | - | CASSRPPGSGNTIYF | TGTGCCAGCAGCCGGCCTCCGGGGTCTGGAAACACCATATATTTT
- | 15 | TRBJ2-3 | TRBV5-6 | - | CASSLMRGSTDTQYF | TGTGCCAGCAGCTTGATGCGGGGTAGCACAGATACGCAGTATTTT
TRBD1 | 19 | TRBJ2-2 | TRBV27 | - | CASTPWPGQGTSGTGELFF | TGTGCCAGCACCCCTTGGCCGGGACAGGGCACGTCGGGCACCGGGGAGCTGTTTTTT
- | 14 | TRBJ2-7 | TRBV7-9 | few | CASSIGQPPYEQYF | TGTGCCAGCAGCATCGGACAGCCGCCCTACGAGCAGTACTTC
- | 15 | TRBJ1-4 | TRBV30 | - | CAWSVTDIPNEKLFF | TGTGCCTGGAGTGTCACAGATATACCTAATGAAAAACTGTTTTTT
- | 19 | TRBJ2-5 | TRBV5-1 | - | CASSWEIGAVIMGQETQYF | TGCGCCAGCAGCTGGGAAATCGGAGCGGTTATTATGGGACAAGAGACCCAGTACTTC
TRBD1 | 13 | TRBJ1-2 | TRBV12-5 | - | CASGFGQAGGYTF | TGTGCTAGTGGCTTTGGACAGGCTGGTGGCTACACCTTC